This TCR beta chain was captured in a study of breast tumors, draining lymph nodes, adjacent tissues. Germline V CDR1 and CDR2: DFQATT, SNEGSKA (reference sequence). The CDR3 is 15 residues long. V gave up 1 base and J gave up 5 bases, with 17 bases separating them. The study's findings and limits: Luminal-like breast cancer showed significantly greater tumor-nontumor repertoire similarity than basal-like breast cancer did. Data only fit, rather than demonstrated, lymph node origin of most tumor T cells. Tumor repertoires ranked between lymph nodes and nontumor tissue in diversity, with V and J gene preferences. Most tumor T cells seemingly derive from lymph node, then expand in tumor.

TCRdb re-called the multiplex PCR reads through MiXCR, storing one row per CDR3 protein. The data contain about 31,000 distinct CDR3 sequences, about 63% of them singletons. A note on this clonotype: The antigen remains undetermined.

This rearrangement joins TRBV20-1 to TRBJ2-5, with D maybe TRBD2 (6 bases). This sequence was found in a female donor with breast cancer. Some clones in this sample may be carry-over from other donors' samples. Input material: breast tumor tissue. CDR3 DNA sequence: TGCAGTGCTAGAGGTTCACCAACTAGCTGGGAGACCCAGTACTTC. As protein: CSARGSPTSWETQYF.